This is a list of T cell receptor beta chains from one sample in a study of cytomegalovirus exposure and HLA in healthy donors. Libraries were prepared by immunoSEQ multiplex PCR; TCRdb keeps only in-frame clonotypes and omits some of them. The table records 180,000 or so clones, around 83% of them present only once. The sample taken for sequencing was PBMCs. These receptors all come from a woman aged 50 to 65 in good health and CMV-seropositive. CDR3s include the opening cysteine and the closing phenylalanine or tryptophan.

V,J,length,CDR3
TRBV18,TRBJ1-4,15,CASSPNRAPGEKLFF
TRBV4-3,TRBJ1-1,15,CASSQGVQGAFEAFF
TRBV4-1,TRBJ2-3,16,CASSLTLAGAADTQYF
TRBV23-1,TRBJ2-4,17,CASSHKGAVEAKNIQYF
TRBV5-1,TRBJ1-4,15,CASSLSGTGNEKLFF
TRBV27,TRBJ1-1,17,CASSVDREAQAGTEAFF
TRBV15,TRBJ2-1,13,CATRLPGLPEEFF
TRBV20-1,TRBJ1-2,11,CSVGTGGGYTF
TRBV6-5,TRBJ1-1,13,CASSGQGWTEAFF
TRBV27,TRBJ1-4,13,CASSLYRFEKLFF